One T cell receptor (beta chain) is described in this entry. Clones were sequenced by immunoSEQ multiplex PCR, and TCRdb holds only the in-frame ones, with some missing. The sample has some 130,000 clones, roughly 90% seen once; the top ten hold roughly 2.2%. The data derive from a study of blood T cell repertoires in COVID-19. Across the study: Collection of acute and convalescent COVID-19 samples took place in the United States, Italy and Spain.

This TCR was recovered from a man between 65 and 85 years old with active COVID-19. The sample taken for sequencing was peripheral blood.

Written as DNA, the CDR3 is TGTGCCAGACACCTAAATAAACTGACAGGTTGGTCCTATAATTCACCCCTCCACTTT. Protein: CARHLNKLTGWSYNSPLHF. The chain links TRBV6-7 to TRBJ1-6; D may be TRBD1 (6 bases). TRBV6-7 is an open reading frame, and its role is uncertain. V lost 9 bases and J lost 1, with 25 bases in between. The CDR3 is 19 amino acids.